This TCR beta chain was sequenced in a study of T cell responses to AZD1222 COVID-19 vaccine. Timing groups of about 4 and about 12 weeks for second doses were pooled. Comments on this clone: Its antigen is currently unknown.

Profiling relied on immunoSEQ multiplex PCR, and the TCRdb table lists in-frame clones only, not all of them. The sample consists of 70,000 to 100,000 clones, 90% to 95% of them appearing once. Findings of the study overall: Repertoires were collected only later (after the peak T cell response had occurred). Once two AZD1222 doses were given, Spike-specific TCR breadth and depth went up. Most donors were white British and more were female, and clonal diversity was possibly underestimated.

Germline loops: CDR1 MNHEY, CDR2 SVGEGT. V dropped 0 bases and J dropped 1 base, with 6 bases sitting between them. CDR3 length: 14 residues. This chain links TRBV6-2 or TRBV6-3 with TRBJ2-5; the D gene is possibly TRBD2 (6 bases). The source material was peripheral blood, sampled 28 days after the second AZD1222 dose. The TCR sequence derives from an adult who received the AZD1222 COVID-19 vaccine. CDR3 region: CASSYSTSQETQYF. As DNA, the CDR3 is TGTGCCAGCAGTTACTCGACTAGCCAAGAGACCCAGTACTTC.